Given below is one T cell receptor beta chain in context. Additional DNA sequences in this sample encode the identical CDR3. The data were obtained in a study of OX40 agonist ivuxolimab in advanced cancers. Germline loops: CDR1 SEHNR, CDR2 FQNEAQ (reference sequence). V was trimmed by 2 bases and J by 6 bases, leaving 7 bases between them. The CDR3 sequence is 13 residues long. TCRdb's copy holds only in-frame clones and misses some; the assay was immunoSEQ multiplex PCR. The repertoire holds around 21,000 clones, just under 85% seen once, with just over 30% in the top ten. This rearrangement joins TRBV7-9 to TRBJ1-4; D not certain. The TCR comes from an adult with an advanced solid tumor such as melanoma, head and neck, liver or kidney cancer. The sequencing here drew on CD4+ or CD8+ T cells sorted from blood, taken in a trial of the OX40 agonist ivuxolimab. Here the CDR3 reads CASSLPFDEKLFF. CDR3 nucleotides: TGTGCCAGCAGCTTACCTTTTGATGAAAAACTGTTTTTT.